The 2 T cell receptor delta chains in this list originate from one sample, sequenced in a study of gamma-delta T cells after stem cell transplantation. TCRdb re-identified clones in the RT-PCR reads via CATT. The sample consists of roughly 710 delta-chain clones, 0.9% to 1.4% of them appearing once. The sample comprised gamma-delta T cells. The receptor source for this set is a human donor. It is not recorded whose cells these are; they may come from a transplant donor.

On this clone itself: The protein TCRdb gives is from a much larger clone and does not agree with this DNA's translation at residue 11, likely a read error; the protein shown here comes from the DNA. The chain joins TRDV2 to TRDJ1, with D possibly being TRDD3 (5 bases). V lost 1 base and J lost 0, with 29 bases in between. The CDR3 totals 21 residues. In germline, CDR1 is GEAIGNYY, CDR2 EKD. CDR3 in DNA: TGTGCCTGTGACACAGTAAAGTTCGATGGGGACCCCATGGGGTACACCGATAAACTCATCTTT. As protein: CACDTVKFDGDPMGYTDKLIF.

Regarding this clone: The protein in TCRdb stems from a much larger clone and differs at residue 8 from this DNA's translation, likely a read error; here the protein is translated from the DNA. CDR3 in DNA: TGTGCCTGTGACGCCGTACTGGAGGATACGCAAAATCACCACACCGATAAACTCATCTTT. This sequence encodes CACDAVLEDTQNHHTDKLIF. The V call is TRDV2, the J call TRDJ1; 7 nucleotides line up with TRDD3. The CDR3 consists of 20 residues. Looked up from germline, CDR1 is GEAIGNYY and CDR2 is EKD. J lost 0 bases, V lost 3 bases, and 21 bases had no gene match.